The clone carrying this T cell receptor (beta chain) was seen only a few times. Its antigen is unidentified. TCRdb's copy holds only in-frame clones and misses some; the assay was immunoSEQ multiplex PCR. The table has 55,000 to 65,000 clones, 80% to 95% seen once. The sample belongs to a study of T cells in localized non-small cell lung cancer. The CDR3 sequence is 16 residues long. Germline CDR1 is MGHRA and CDR2 is YSYEKL. Trimming removed 1 base from V and 1 base from J; junction bases left unmatched: 4. Whole-study results and caveats: Sequence data derive from only one tumor region, so heterogeneity remains possible. A median about 54 of the top 100 tumor clones appeared in adjacent lung. Longer overall survival was seen with higher T cell density measured in blood.

This clonotype originated in a man aged 35 to 69 with stage I lung adenocarcinoma. The source material was peripheral blood, sampled before any cancer treatment. The chain is built from TRBV4-1 and TRBJ1-1; 9 positions agree with TRBD1. Here the CDR3 DNA reads TGCGCCAGCAGCCAAGCCGGGACAGGGAAGAACACTGAAGCTTTCTTT. Translation: CASSQAGTGKNTEAFF.